This TCR beta chain was recovered during a study of T-cell reconstitution after alpha-beta-depleted transplantation in children (TCRdb year 2016). Study-wide context: Using TCR repertoire profiling, the study followed T-cell immune reconstitution in a quantitative way in children after TCRalphabeta/CD19-depleted allogeneic hematopoietic cell transplantation.

The treatment or condition label here, explained by the study, means: allogeneic hematopoietic cell transplantation with graft depleted of TCRalphabeta T cells and CD19 B cells. Transplant recipients were children who received TCRalphabeta/CD19-depleted allogeneic hematopoietic cell grafts. A word on this clonotype: Which antigen it targets is not known. Base-call qualities are not available, and no considerably larger clone is one nucleotide away.

Here is what the overall study found, with its caveats: Over subsequent months, a decline in hyperexpanded clone frequencies was noted, and after one year, T-cell counts and TCRbeta diversity were mostly ascribed to newly produced T cells. In some patients, the high TCRbeta diversity seen at day 60 was put down to recipient T cells and intrathymic progenitors that had survived conditioning. The apparently early recovery of alphabetaT-cell counts about two months after transplant reportedly depended on only several hundred rapidly expanded clones that came from non-depleted graft cells.

The CDR3, cysteine through phenylalanine, is 15 amino acids long. The CDR3 DNA has 45 bases and is translated from base 1. The V end loses 0 bases and the J end loses 5 bases, and a stretch of 11 bases separates them. Based on the germline V gene, the CDR1 and CDR2 sequences are ENHRY and SYGVKD. The library was made by PCR. The sequencer was an Illumina HiSeq 2500. Molecular barcoding was employed in the preparation of TCR libraries, with unique molecular identifiers being used to normalize TCRbeta repertoire quantification. Through fastp at Q25 and MiXCR, TCRdb rebuilt clones from the public reads, retaining in-frame beta chains. Each entry is one CDR3 protein sequence, shown with its most common DNA and genes. The table for this sample lists 200,000 to 300,000 distinct CDR3 sequences; about 24% of them were counted only once. The ten most abundant clones make up about 5% of the sample.

The sample in question was PBMCs, mostly from graft donor cells, obtained 360 days after TCRalphabeta/CD19-depleted stem cell transplant. This receptor was identified in a female patient aged 2 to 10 who had a stem cell transplant for congenital amegakaryocytic thrombocytopenia, so the T cells may come from the graft donor. The rearrangement joined TRBV10-3 to TRBJ1-5; TRBD1 might be the D gene, on 5 matching bases. The CDR3 in this case is CAISESETADQPQHF. The bases are TGTGCCATCAGTGAGTCAGAGACAGCCGATCAGCCCCAGCATTTT.